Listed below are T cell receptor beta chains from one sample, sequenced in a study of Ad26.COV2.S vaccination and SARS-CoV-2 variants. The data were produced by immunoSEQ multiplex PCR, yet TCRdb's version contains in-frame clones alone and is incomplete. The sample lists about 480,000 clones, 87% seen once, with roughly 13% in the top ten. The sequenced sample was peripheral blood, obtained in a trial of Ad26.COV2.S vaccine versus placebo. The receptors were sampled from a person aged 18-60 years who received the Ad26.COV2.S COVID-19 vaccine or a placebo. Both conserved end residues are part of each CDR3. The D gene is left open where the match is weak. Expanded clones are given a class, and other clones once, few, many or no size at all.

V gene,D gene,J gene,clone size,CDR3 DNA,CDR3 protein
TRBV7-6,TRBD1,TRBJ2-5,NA,TGTGCCAGCAGCTTCAGACAGGGAAGTTTGCAAGAGACCCAGTACTTC,CASSFRQGSLQETQYF
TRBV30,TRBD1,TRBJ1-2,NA,TGTGCCTGGAGTGCGGGACAGGGAGGGGGTGGCTACACCTTC,CAWSAGQGGGGYTF
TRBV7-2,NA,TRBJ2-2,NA,TGTGCCAGCAGCTTAGCGGGAGCCGCTAGGAACACCGGGGAGCTGTTTTTT,CASSLAGAARNTGELFF
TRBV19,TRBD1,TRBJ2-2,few,TGTGCCAGTAGTCGGGACAGGATGAACACCGGGGAGCTGTTTTTT,CASSRDRMNTGELFF
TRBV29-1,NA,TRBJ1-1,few,TGCAGCGTTGAAGTAGTGGACAGCGGGCGATTTAGGGCTTTCTTT,CSVEVVDSGRFRAFF
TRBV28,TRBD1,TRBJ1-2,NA,TGTGCCAGCAGGGACCAGGGGGGGTATGGCTACACCTTC,CASRDQGGYGYTF
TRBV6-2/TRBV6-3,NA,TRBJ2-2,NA,TGTGCCAGCAGTTTAGTCCGGCGAACCGGGGAGCTGTTTTTT,CASSLVRRTGELFF
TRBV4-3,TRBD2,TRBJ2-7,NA,TGCGCCAGCAGCCCGACTAGCGGAGGCCGACAGTACTTC,CASSPTSGGRQYF
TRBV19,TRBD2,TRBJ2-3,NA,TGTGCCAGTAGTAAGGCTAGCGGGACAGATACGCAGTATTTT,CASSKASGTDTQYF
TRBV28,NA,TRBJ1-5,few,TGTGCCAGCACTACAGGGAGCTATAGCAATCAGCCCCAGCATTTT,CASTTGSYSNQPQHF
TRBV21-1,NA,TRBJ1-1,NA,TGTGCCAGCAGCAAGGCCACACGCAACACTGAAGCTTTCTTT,CASSKATRNTEAFF
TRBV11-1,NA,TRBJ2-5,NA,TGTGCCAGCAGCAGTACAGGGGGGGCCCAAGAGACCCAGTACTTC,CASSSTGGAQETQYF
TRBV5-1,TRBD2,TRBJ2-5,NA,TGCGCCAGCAGCTCGGGACTAGCGGCACAATACCAAGAGACCCAGTACTTC,CASSSGLAAQYQETQYF
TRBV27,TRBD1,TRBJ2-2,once,TGTGCCAGCAGCTTAAGACAGGGACGCACCGGGGAGCTGTTTTTT,CASSLRQGRTGELFF
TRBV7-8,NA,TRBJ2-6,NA,TGTGCCAGCAGCTCCGCCGGGACACAGAGCTCTGGGGCCAACGTCCTGACTTTC,CASSSAGTQSSGANVLTF
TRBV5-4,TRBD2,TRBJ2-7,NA,TGTGCCAGCGGTGGGGAGGGCCTGAACGAGCAGTACTTC,CASGGEGLNEQYF
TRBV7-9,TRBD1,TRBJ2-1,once,TGTGCCAGCAGCTCGGACAGGGGGTCCTACAATGAGCAGTTCTTC,CASSSDRGSYNEQFF
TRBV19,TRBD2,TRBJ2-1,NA,TGTGCCAGTAGTCTAGCGGGAGGGTTCTACAATGAGCAGTTCTTC,CASSLAGGFYNEQFF
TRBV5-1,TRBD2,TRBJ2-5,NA,TGCGCCAGCAGCTCCGGACTAGCGGGATACGGTGAGACCCAGTACTTC,CASSSGLAGYGETQYF
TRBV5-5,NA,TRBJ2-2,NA,TGTGCCAGCAGCTTGTTTCCGGGCCCTGGGGAGCTGTTTTTT,CASSLFPGPGELFF
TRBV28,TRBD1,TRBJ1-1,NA,TGTGCCAGCAACAAAATAGGGACAGGGCTGTTTGGGGCTTTCTTT,CASNKIGTGLFGAFF
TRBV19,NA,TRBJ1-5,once,TGTGCCAGTAGTACCTCAGTGGTACTTCAGCCCCAGCATTTT,CASSTSVVLQPQHF
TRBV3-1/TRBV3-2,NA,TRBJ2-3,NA,TGTGCCAGCAGCCAAGAGATTCCTCCGGGACATGAGAGTGAGGGAACAGATACGCAGTATTTT,CASSQEIPPGHESEGTDTQYF
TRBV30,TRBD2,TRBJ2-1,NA,TGTGCCTGGAGTGTACAGGGACTAGTAGTCATTGAGCAGTTCTTC,CAWSVQGLVVIEQFF
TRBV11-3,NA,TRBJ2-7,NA,TGTGCCAGCAGCTCAGCCGGGTCGATCGGCGAGCAGTACTTC,CASSSAGSIGEQYF
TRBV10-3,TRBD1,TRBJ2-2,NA,TGTGCCATCAGTGAGTCGTCCGACAGGGGGCTTGACGGGGAGCTGTTTTTT,CAISESSDRGLDGELFF
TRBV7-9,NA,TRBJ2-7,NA,TGTGCCAGCAGCCCAGGCTGGGAGCAGTACTTC,CASSPGWEQYF
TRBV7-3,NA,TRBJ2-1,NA,TGTGCCAGCAGCTTGGACGGCAATGAGCAGTTCTTC,CASSLDGNEQFF
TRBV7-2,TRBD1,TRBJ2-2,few,TGTGCCAGCAGCGGCAGACAGGGGACCGGGGAGCTGTTTTTT,CASSGRQGTGELFF
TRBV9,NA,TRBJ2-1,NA,TGTGCCAGCAGCGTAGAGAGCGACTACTCCTACAATGAGCAGTTCTTC,CASSVESDYSYNEQFF
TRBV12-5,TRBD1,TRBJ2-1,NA,TGTGCTAGTGGTTTGGTATCAGGGGGTTCCTACAATGAGCAGTTCTTC,CASGLVSGGSYNEQFF
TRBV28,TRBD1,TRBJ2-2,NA,TGTGCCCGCAGGGCACAGGGGCCCGGGGAGCTGTTTTTT,CARRAQGPGELFF
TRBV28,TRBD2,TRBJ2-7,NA,TGTGCCAGCAGCCAGTCTAGCGGGAGGGCGGCGGACGAGCAGTACTTC,CASSQSSGRAADEQYF
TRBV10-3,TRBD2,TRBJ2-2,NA,TGTGCCATCAGTGAGAGGGAGGGGCTATTCACCGGGGAGCTGTTTTTT,CAISEREGLFTGELFF
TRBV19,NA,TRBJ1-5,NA,TGTGCCAGTAGTATAGCCGAGGGGCTGGGCAATCAGCCCCAGCATTTT,CASSIAEGLGNQPQHF
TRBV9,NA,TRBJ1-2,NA,TGTGCCAGCAGCCCCAATCTCTGGACGGATTATGGCTACACCTTC,CASSPNLWTDYGYTF
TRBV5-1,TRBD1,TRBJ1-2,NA,TGCGCCCGCAGCTTGGGGCGACAGGGGGGGAGCTATGGCTACACCTTC,CARSLGRQGGSYGYTF